The 5 T cell receptor beta chains below were found in one sample sequenced in a study of CD8 T cells in Susac syndrome. Random-hexamer reverse transcription was applied to roughly 0.45 to 1 ug RNA. Each CDR3 protein is one row after TCRdb ran MiXCR on the immunoSEQ multiplex PCR reads. This sample has 130,000 or so distinct CDR3 sequences, with around 94% found just once. What was sequenced was CD8+ T cells from PBMCs. These receptors originate from a human donor with Susac syndrome.

The rearrangement uses TRBV4-1 and TRBJ1-2, with 9 nucleotides matching TRBD1. The trim removed 3 bases at V and 4 bases at J, leaving 3 bases unmatched. The CDR3 has 14 amino acids. Germline CDR1 is MGHRA and CDR2 is YSYEKL. The CDR3 spells CASSQGTGTYGYTF. CDR3 DNA: TGCGCCAGCAGCCAGGGGACAGGGACCTATGGCTACACCTTC.

V gene TRBV16 combines with J gene TRBJ1-1; the D is unclear. V dropped 0 bases and J dropped 11 bases, with 13 bases sitting between them. Germline V gene sequence: CDR1 KGHSY, CDR2 FQNENV. CDR3 length: 13 amino acids. The CDR3 is CASSQSGSTGAFF. The DNA for the CDR3 is TGTGCCAGCAGCCAATCGGGGTCGACGGGGGCTTTCTTT.

This chain links TRBV30 with TRBJ2-7; D is uncertain. From germline, CDR1 is GTSNPN and CDR2 SVGIG (reference sequence). The V gene lost 2 bases and the J gene lost 6 bases, with 14 bases spanning the gap. CDR3 size: 13 residues. CDR3 nucleotides: TGTGCCTGGAGTATCGAGGACGGGTCCGAGCAGTACTTC. As protein: CAWSIEDGSEQYF.

This chain links TRBV3-1 with TRBJ2-1; 9 bases map to TRBD1. Trimming cost V 0 bases and J 6 bases; bases outside gene matches: 9. This CDR3 is built from 17 residues. Germline V gives CDR1 LGHDT, CDR2 YNNKEL (reference sequence). In DNA form, the CDR3 reads TGTGCCAGCAGCCAAGATATGGGGACAGGGTATAGCAATGAGCAGTTCTTC. Protein: CASSQDMGTGYSNEQFF.

The rearrangement links TRBV6-2 or TRBV6-3 to TRBJ1-5, with TRBD1 identical over 7 bases. This CDR3 has 15 residues. V was pared by 6 bases and J by 3 bases, with 8 bases of the junction left unmatched. The V gene's germline CDR1 is MNHEY and CDR2 SVGEGT. CDR3 in DNA: TGTGCCAGCAGGCTGGTCGACAGGGACAATCAGCCCCAGCATTTT. This translates into CASRLVDRDNQPQHF.